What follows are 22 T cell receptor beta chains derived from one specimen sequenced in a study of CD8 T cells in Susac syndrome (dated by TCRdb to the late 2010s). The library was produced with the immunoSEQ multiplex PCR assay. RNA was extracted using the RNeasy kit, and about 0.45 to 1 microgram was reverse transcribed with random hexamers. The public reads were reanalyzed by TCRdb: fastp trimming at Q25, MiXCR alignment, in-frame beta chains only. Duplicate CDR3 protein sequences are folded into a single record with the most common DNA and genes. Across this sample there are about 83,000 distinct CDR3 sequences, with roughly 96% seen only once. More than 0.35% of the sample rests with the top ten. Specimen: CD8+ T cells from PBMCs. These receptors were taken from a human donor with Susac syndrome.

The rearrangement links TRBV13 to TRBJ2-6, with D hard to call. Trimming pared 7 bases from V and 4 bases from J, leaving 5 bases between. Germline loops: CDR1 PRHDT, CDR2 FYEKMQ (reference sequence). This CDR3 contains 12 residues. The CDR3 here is CASNVGANVLTF. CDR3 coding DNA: TGTGCCAGCAATGTAGGGGCCAACGTCCTGACTTTC. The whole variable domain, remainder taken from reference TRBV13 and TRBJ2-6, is AAGVIQSPRHLIKEKRETATLKCYPIPRHDTVYWYQQGPGQDPQFLISFYEKMQSDKGSIPDRFSAQQFSDYHSELNMSSLELGDSALYFCASNVGANVLTFGAGSRLTVL.

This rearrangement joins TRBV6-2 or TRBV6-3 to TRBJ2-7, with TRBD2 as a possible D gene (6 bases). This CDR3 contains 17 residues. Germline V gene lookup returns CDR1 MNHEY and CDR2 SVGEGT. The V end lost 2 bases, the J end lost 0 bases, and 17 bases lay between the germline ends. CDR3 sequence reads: CASSYRRASDFSYEQYF. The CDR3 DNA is TGTGCCAGCAGTTACCGACGGGCTAGCGACTTCTCCTACGAGCAGTACTTC.

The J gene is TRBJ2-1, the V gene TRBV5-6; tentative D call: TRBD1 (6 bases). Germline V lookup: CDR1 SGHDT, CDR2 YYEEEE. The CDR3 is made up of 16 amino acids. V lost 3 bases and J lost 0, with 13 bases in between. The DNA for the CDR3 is TGTGCCAGCAGCTCACAGACGGACAGCTCCTACAATGAGCAGTTCTTC. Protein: CASSSQTDSSYNEQFF.

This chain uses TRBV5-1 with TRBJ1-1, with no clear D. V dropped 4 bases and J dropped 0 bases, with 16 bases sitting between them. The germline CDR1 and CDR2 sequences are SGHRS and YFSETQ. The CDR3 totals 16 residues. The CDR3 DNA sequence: TGCGCCAGCAGCCCCGGCACACCCGGAGTGAACACTGAAGCTTTCTTT. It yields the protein CASSPGTPGVNTEAFF.

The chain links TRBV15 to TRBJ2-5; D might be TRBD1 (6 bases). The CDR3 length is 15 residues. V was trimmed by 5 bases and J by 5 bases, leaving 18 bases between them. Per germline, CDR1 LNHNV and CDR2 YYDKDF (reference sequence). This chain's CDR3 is CATSGNGGEGETQYF. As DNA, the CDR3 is TGTGCCACCAGCGGGAATGGGGGCGAGGGGGAGACCCAGTACTTC.

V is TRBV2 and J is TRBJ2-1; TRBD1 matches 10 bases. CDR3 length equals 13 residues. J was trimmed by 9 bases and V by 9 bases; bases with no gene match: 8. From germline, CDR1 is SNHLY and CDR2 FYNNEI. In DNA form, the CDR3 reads TGTGCCAGTCTTGGGACAGGGGAACGTGAGCAGTTCTTC. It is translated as CASLGTGEREQFF.

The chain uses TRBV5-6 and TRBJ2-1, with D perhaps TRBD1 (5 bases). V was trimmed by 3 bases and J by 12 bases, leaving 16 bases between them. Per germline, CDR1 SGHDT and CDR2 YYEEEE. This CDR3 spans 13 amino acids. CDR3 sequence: CASSWALGAGQFF. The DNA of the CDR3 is TGTGCCAGCAGCTGGGCGCTTGGGGCCGGGCAGTTCTTC.

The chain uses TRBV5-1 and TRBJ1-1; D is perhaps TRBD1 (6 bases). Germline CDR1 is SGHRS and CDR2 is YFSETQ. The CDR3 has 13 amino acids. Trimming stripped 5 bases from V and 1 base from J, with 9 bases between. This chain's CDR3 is CASRRDTNTEAFF. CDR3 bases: TGCGCCAGCAGAAGGGACACGAACACTGAAGCTTTCTTT.

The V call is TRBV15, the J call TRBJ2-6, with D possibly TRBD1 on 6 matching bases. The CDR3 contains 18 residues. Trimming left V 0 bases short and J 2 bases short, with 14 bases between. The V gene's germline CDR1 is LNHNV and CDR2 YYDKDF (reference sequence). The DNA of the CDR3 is TGTGCCACCAGCAGAGATAAGCAGGGGCTTACTGGGGCCAACGTCCTGACTTTC. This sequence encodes CATSRDKQGLTGANVLTF.

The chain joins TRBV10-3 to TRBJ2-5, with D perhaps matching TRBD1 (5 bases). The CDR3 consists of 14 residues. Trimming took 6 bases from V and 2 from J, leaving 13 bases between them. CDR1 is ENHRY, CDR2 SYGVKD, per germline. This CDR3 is CAISKMTEQETQYF. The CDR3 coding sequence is TGTGCCATCAGCAAGATGACAGAGCAAGAGACCCAGTACTTC.

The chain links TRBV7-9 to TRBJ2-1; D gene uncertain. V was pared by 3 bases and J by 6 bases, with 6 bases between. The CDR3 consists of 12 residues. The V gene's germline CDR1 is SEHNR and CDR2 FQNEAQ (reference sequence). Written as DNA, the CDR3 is TGTGCCAGCAGCTTCGGACCCAATGAGCAGTTCTTC. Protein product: CASSFGPNEQFF.

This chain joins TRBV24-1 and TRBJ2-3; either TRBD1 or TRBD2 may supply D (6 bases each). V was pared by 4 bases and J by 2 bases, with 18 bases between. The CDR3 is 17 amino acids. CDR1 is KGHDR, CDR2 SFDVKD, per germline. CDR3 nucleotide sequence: TGTGCCACCAGTGACTCCAGGGAGGACAGCCTCACAGATACGCAGTATTTT. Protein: CATSDSREDSLTDTQYF.

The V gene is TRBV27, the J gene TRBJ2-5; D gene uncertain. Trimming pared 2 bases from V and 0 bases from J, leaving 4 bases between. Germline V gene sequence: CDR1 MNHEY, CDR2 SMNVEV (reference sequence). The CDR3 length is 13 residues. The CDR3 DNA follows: TGTGCCAGCAGTTTAATGTACCAAGAGACCCAGTACTTC. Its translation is CASSLMYQETQYF.

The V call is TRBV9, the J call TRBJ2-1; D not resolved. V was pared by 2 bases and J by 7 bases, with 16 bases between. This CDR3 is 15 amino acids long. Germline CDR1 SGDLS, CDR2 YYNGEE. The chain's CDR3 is CASSVENGVINEQFF. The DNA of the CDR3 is TGTGCCAGCAGCGTCGAGAATGGGGTGATAAATGAGCAGTTCTTC.

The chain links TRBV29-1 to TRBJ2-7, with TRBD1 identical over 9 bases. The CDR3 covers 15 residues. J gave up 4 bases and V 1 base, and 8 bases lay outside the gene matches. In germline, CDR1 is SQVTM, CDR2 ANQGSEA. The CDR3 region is CSVEAWDRVGYEQYF. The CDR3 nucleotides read TGCAGCGTTGAAGCGTGGGACAGGGTGGGTTACGAGCAGTACTTC.

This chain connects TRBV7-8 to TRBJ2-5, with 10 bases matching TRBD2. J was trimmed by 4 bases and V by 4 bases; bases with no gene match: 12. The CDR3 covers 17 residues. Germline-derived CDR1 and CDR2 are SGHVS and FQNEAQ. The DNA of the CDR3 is TGTGCCAGCAGCTCTATGGCCCCTCTAGCGGGAGTAGAGACCCAGTACTTC. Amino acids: CASSSMAPLAGVETQYF.

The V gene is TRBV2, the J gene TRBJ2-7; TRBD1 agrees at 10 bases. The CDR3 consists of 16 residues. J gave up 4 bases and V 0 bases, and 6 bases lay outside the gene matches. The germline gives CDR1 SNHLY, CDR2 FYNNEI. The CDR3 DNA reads TGTGCCAGCAGTGAAGCGCTCGGGACAGGGGAGTACGAGCAGTACGTC. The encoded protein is CASSEALGTGEYEQYV.

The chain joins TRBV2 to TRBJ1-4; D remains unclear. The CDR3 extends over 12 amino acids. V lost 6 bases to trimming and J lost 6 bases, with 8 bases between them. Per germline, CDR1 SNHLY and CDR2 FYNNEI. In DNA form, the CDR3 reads TGTGCCAGCAGCAGCCTTGATGAAAAACTGTTTTTT. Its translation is CASSSLDEKLFF. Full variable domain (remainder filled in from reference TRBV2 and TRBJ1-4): EPEVTQTPSHQVTQMGQEVILRCVPISNHLYFYWYRQILGQKVEFLVSFYNNEISEKSEIFDDQFSVERPDGSNFTLKIRSTKLEDSAMYFCASSSLDEKLFFGSGTQLSVL.

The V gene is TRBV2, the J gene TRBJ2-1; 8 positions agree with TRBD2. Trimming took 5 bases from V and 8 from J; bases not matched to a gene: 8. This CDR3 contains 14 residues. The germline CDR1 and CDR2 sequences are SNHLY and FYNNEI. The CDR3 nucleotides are TGTGCCAGCAGTTGGGAGCGGGAGACAGATGAGCAGTTCTTC. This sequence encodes CASSWERETDEQFF.

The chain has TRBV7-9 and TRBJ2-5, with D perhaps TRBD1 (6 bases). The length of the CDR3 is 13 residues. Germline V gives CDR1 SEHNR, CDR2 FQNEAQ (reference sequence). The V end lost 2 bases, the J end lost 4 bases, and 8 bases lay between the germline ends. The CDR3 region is CASSLPGVETQYF. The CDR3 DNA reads TGTGCCAGCAGCTTACCAGGGGTAGAGACCCAGTACTTC.

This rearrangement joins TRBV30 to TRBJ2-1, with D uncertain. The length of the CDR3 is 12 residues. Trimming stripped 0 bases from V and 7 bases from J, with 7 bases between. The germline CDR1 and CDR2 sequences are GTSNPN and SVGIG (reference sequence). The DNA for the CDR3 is TGTGCCTGGAGTGTTTTAGGGAATGAGCAGTTCTTC. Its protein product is CAWSVLGNEQFF.

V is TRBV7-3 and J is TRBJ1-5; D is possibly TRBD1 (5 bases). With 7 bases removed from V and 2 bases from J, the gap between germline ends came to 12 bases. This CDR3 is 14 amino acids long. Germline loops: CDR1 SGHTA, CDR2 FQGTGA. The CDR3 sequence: CASIHRDRNQPQHF. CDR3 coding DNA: TGTGCCAGCATCCACCGGGACCGCAATCAGCCCCAGCATTTT. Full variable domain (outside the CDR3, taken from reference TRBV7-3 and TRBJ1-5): GAGVSQTPSNKVTEKGKYVELRCDPISGHTALYWYRQSLGQGPEFLIYFQGTGAADDSGLPNDRFFAVRPEGSVSTLKIQRTERGDSAVYLCASIHRDRNQPQHFGDGTRLSIL.